The text below deals with one TCR beta chain. Its antigen is still unknown. The data derive from a study of CD8+ T cells in alopecia areata. The study, taken as a whole, reports: For lesional scalp, especially alopecia totalis/universalis, clonality was higher than in normal scalp. Persistence of many expanded lesional clones was seen in scalp and blood during tofacitinib.

Investigators isolated RNA and reverse transcribed it into cDNA to act as the sequencing template. Only in-frame clones appear in the TCRdb table, and some are missing; sequencing was by immunoSEQ multiplex PCR. The sample has about 270,000 clones; 45% to 70% are singletons. Indicated treatment: oral pan-JAK inhibitor, 5-10 mg twice daily. Germline assignment: CDR1 SQVTM and CDR2 ANQGSEA. Trimming took off 4 bases at V and 5 bases at J, with 11 bases between the two ends. The CDR3 covers 12 residues. The receptor comes from a human donor with alopecia areata. The material was CD4+ T cells sorted from blood, obtained between weeks 51 and 52, from a patient treated with tofacitinib. The chain is built from TRBV29-1 and TRBJ1-1, with TRBD1 as a possible D gene (6 bases). The CDR3 loop is CSVARGSTEAFF. The CDR3 DNA reads as TGCAGCGTTGCCAGGGGATCGACTGAAGCTTTCTTT.